These T cell receptor beta chains were read from a single sample in a study of cytomegalovirus exposure and HLA in healthy donors. Some clones are missing from TCRdb's copy, which holds only in-frame ones; the method was immunoSEQ multiplex PCR. This sample contains around 200,000 clones. The sample consisted of PBMCs. These receptors all come from a woman younger than 30 in good health and CMV-seropositive. CDR3s include the opening cysteine and the closing phenylalanine or tryptophan. The D gene is left open where the match is weak.

TRBV6-6,TRBD1,TRBJ1-2,TGTGCCAGCAGCAATGACAGGGGGCGTGGCTACACCTTC,CASSNDRGRGYTF
TRBV29-1,.,TRBJ2-5,TGCAGCGTGCCGTACGGAGCTTGGAGAGGGCGAGAGACCCAGTACTTC,CSVPYGAWRGRETQYF
TRBV6-6,TRBD1,TRBJ1-2,TGTGCCAGCAGTTACACCACAGGGGCAAGCTATGGCTACACCTTC,CASSYTTGASYGYTF
TRBV6-5,.,TRBJ1-2,TGTGCCAGCAGTCCCGGGACTCCCCAAGATTATGGCTACACCTTC,CASSPGTPQDYGYTF
TRBV6-1,.,TRBJ1-6,TGTGCCAGCAGTCAGGCAGGGCTAGAGAATTCACCCCTCCACTTT,CASSQAGLENSPLHF
TRBV7-9,.,TRBJ2-7,TGTGCCAGCAGCTTAGTGGAGTCCTACGAGCAGTACTTC,CASSLVESYEQYF
TRBV19,TRBD1,TRBJ1-2,TGTGCCAGTAGTATCAAAATCGGGACAGTCGGCTACACCTTC,CASSIKIGTVGYTF
TRBV18,.,TRBJ2-2,TGTGCCAGCTCACCCTTCGCCGGGACACGGAACACCGGGGAGCTGTTTTTT,CASSPFAGTRNTGELFF
TRBV7-8,TRBD2,TRBJ2-3,TGTGCCAGCAGCTCTCGACTAGCTACCACAGATACGCAGTATTTT,CASSSRLATTDTQYF
TRBV11-2,.,TRBJ2-7,TGTGCCAGCAGCTTAGGTCTTGGGCGGGACTACGAGCAGTACTTC,CASSLGLGRDYEQYF
TRBV10-3,.,TRBJ1-2,TGTGCCATCAGTGGGGGCCCTGACAGGTACTATGGCTACACCTTC,CAISGGPDRYYGYTF
TRBV5-8,.,TRBJ2-7,TGTGCCAGCAGCGCCGCCGCGGGAGCGAGAACAGGGGAGCAGTACTTC,CASSAAAGARTGEQYF
TRBV6-6,.,TRBJ2-3,TGTGCCAGCAGTTCAATACAAGGAGGGGATACGCAGTATTTT,CASSSIQGGDTQYF
TRBV14,TRBD1,TRBJ2-3,TGTGCCAGCAGCCAACAGGGGGCCCTCACAGATACGCAGTATTTT,CASSQQGALTDTQYF
TRBV7-8,TRBD1,TRBJ1-4,TGTGCCAGCAGTACAGACAGGGCTGCTAATGAAAAACTGTTTTTT,CASSTDRAANEKLFF
TRBV7-9,TRBD1,TRBJ1-5,TGTGCCAGCAGCTCCGGGACAGCGGGCAATCAGCCCCAGCATTTT,CASSSGTAGNQPQHF
TRBV5-6,.,TRBJ1-3,TGTGCCAGCAGCTTGGTTCAGGTTGGAAACACCATATATTTT,CASSLVQVGNTIYF
TRBV5-6,.,TRBJ1-3,TGTGCCAGCACCTACCGCGGAGGAAACACCATATATTTT,CASTYRGGNTIYF
TRBV5-1,.,TRBJ2-7,TGCGCCAGCAGCCCGACAACAACTTACGAGCAGTACTTC,CASSPTTTYEQYF
TRBV7-9,.,TRBJ1-2,TGTGCCAGCAGCTCCGGGGAGAACTATGGCTACACCTTC,CASSSGENYGYTF
TRBV2,.,TRBJ2-7,TGTGCCAGCAGCTGGACGGGCAGGGGCTCCTACGAGCAGTACTTC,CASSWTGRGSYEQYF
TRBV19,.,TRBJ1-2,TGTGCCAGCAGGGACACTCCAGGGGTATATGGCTACACCTTC,CASRDTPGVYGYTF
TRBV10-3,.,TRBJ1-5,TGTGCCATCAGTGAGGAAGAGGCCCATCAGCCCCAGCATTTT,CAISEEEAHQPQHF
TRBV9,TRBD1,TRBJ1-4,TGTGCCAGCAGCGTAGGGACAGGGGATGAAAAACTGTTTTTT,CASSVGTGDEKLFF
TRBV19,.,TRBJ1-5,TGTGCCAGTAGTCGTAGGGGTAGGAATCAGCCCCAGCATTTT,CASSRRGRNQPQHF
TRBV4-3,TRBD1,TRBJ1-5,TGCGCCAGCAGCCAAGAATCGACAGGGAGTCTGCCCCAGCATTTT,CASSQESTGSLPQHF
TRBV6-6,.,TRBJ1-2,TGTGCCAGCAGTTACTTCAGTCAGGGTGATGGCTACACCTTC,CASSYFSQGDGYTF
TRBV7-2,TRBD2,TRBJ2-7,TGTGCCAGCAGCTGGCTAGCGGGTTCATCCTACGAGCAGTACTTC,CASSWLAGSSYEQYF
TRBV27,.,TRBJ1-1,TGTGCCAGCAGTTTATGGGCCCGACCGGGGGCTGAAGCTTTCTTT,CASSLWARPGAEAFF
TRBV19,TRBD1,TRBJ2-1,TGTGCCAGTAGTTCAACCGGGACAGGGGTCAATGAGCAGTTCTTC,CASSSTGTGVNEQFF
TRBV5-4,.,TRBJ2-5,TGTGCCAGCAGCGCCGGACAGTTCCAGCAGTACTTC,CASSAGQFQQYF
TRBV6-6,.,TRBJ1-2,TGTGCCAGCAGTTACGCACAGGTCAATGGCTACACCTTC,CASSYAQVNGYTF
TRBV19,.,TRBJ1-2,TGTGCCAGTAGTCCAATGACAGATTCTAACTATGGCTACACCTTC,CASSPMTDSNYGYTF